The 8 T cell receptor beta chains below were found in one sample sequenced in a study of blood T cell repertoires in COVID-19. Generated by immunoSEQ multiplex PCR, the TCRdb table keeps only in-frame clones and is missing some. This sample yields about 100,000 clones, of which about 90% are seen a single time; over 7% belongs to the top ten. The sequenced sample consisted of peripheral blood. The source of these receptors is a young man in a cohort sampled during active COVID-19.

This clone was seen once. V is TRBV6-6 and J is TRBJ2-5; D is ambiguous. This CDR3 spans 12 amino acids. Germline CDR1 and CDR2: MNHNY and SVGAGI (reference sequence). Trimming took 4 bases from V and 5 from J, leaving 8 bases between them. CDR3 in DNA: TGTGCCAGCAGTTCGGTCGGGGAGACCCAGTACTTC. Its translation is CASSSVGETQYF.

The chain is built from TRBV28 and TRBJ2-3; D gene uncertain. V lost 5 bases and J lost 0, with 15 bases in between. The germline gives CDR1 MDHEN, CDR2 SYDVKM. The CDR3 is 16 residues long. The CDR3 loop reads CASSPLRGTSTDTQYF. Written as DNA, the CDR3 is TGTGCCAGCAGTCCCCTCCGCGGTACTAGCACAGATACGCAGTATTTT.

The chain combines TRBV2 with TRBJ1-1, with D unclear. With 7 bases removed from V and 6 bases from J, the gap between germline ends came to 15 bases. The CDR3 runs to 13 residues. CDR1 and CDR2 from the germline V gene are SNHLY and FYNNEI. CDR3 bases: TGTGCCAGCAAGGGAGAGGGCGGCGCTGAAGCTTTCTTT. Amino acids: CASKGEGGAEAFF.

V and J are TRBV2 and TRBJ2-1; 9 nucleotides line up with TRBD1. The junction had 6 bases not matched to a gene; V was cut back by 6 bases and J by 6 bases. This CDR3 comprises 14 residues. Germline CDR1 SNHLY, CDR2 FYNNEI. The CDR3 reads CASSRDRDTNEQFF. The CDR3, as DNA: TGTGCCAGCAGCCGGGACAGGGACACCAATGAGCAGTTCTTC.

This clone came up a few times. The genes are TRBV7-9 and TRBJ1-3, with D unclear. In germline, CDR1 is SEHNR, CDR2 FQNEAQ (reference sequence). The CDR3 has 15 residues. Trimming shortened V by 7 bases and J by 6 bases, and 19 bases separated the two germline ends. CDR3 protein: CASTRGEGLANTIYF. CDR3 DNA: TGTGCCAGCACCCGCGGGGAAGGGCTTGCAAACACCATATATTTT. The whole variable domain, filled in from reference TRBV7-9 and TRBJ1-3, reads DTGVSQNPRHKITKRGQNVTFRCDPISEHNRLYWYRQTLGQGPEFLTYFQNEAQLEKSRLLSDRFSAERPKGSFSTLEIQRTEQGDSAMYLCASTRGEGLANTIYFGEGSWLTVV.

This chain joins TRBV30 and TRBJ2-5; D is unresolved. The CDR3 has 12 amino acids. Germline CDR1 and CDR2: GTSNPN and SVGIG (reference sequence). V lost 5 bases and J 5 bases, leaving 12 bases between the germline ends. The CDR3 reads CAWDHSMETQYF. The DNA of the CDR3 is TGTGCCTGGGATCATTCAATGGAGACCCAGTACTTC.

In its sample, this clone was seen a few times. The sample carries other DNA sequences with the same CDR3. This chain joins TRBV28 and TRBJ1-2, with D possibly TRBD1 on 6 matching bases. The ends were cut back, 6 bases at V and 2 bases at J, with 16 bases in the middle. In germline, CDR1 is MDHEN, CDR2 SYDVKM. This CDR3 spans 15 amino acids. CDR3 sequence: CASRLKFQGNYGYTF. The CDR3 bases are TGTGCCAGCAGGCTCAAATTTCAGGGGAACTATGGCTACACCTTC.

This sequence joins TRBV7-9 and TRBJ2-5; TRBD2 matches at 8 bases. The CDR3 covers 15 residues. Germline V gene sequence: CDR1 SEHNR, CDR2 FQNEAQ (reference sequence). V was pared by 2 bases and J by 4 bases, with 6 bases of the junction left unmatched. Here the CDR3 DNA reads TGTGCCAGCAGCTTAACAATCGCGGGGGGAGAGACCCAGTACTTC. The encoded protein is CASSLTIAGGETQYF. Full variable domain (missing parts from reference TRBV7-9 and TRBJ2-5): DTGVSQNPRHKITKRGQNVTFRCDPISEHNRLYWYRQTLGQGPEFLTYFQNEAQLEKSRLLSDRFSAERPKGSFSTLEIQRTEQGDSAMYLCASSLTIAGGETQYFGPGTRLLVL.